A selection of T cell receptor beta chains follows, all from one sample in a study of T cell changes during pregnancy in multiple sclerosis. The assay was immunoSEQ multiplex PCR, and TCRdb's table has in-frame clones only and misses some. The sample yields approximately 90,000 clones, about 94% seen once. Sequencing was performed on peripheral blood, taken in the third trimester of pregnancy. These TCRs come from a female donor with multiple sclerosis, enrolled in a pregnancy study. Both conserved end residues are part of each CDR3. Each record gives: J gene, V gene, D gene, clone size, CDR3 DNA, CDR3 protein. A D gene is named only where the DNA matches it firmly. Not every row has a clone size; where given, it reads once, few, many or a size class.

>TRBJ2-1|TRBV5-1|TRBD2|once
TGCGCCAGCAGCACGGACCCGGGACTAGCGGTCTATGAGCAGTTCTTC
CASSTDPGLAVYEQFF
>TRBJ1-5|TRBV15|TRBD1|NA
TGTGCCACCAGCGCGGACAGGGGTTATCAGCCCCAGCATTTT
CATSADRGYQPQHF
>TRBJ2-3|TRBV4-2|TRBD1|NA
TGTGCCAGCAGCCAAGTCCCGGGACAGGGGGCAGATACGCAGTATTTT
CASSQVPGQGADTQYF
>TRBJ2-1|TRBV5-4|NA|NA
TGTGCCAGCAGCCACCTAGCGAGCTCCTACAATGAGCAGTTCTTC
CASSHLASSYNEQFF
>TRBJ2-1|TRBV5-8|NA|NA
TGTGCCAGCAGCTTGGTCCGACCAGGGAATGAGCAGTTCTTC
CASSLVRPGNEQFF
>TRBJ2-6|TRBV5-5|NA|NA
TGTGCCAGCAGCTCCGACAGGTTGAGCTCTGGGGCCAACGTCCTGACTTTC
CASSSDRLSSGANVLTF
>TRBJ1-2|TRBV30|NA|NA
TGTGCCTGGAGCCAGGGGAGAGACGCCCGGGGCTACACCTTC
CAWSQGRDARGYTF
>TRBJ2-1|TRBV2|NA|NA
TGTGCCAGCAGTGACGGGGGAAATGAGCAGTTCTTC
CASSDGGNEQFF
>TRBJ2-7|TRBV4-2|TRBD2|NA
TGTGCCAGCAGCCAAGGACCCCGCATAGCGGGAGGTTCCTACGAGCAGTACTTC
CASSQGPRIAGGSYEQYF
>TRBJ1-2|TRBV5-1|TRBD1|NA
TGCGCCAGCAGCTTAGACTCCAGGGGGCGAAATCGCGGCTACACCTTC
CASSLDSRGRNRGYTF
>TRBJ2-5|TRBV7-2|NA|NA
TGTGCCAGCAGCCAAAGTCCCAGGGGCGGAGAGACCCAGTACTTC
CASSQSPRGGETQYF
>TRBJ2-2|TRBV29-1|TRBD2|NA
TGCAGCGTTGAGAGGACTAGCTCCTCCGGGGAGCTGTTTTTT
CSVERTSSSGELFF
>TRBJ2-3|TRBV6-1|NA|NA
TGTGCCTCACTATGGGGGGGGCGGGATACGCAGTATTTT
CASLWGGRDTQYF
>TRBJ1-2|TRBV27|NA|once
TGTGCCAGCAGTTTATACAGAAATAACTATGGCTACACCTTC
CASSLYRNNYGYTF
>TRBJ2-7|TRBV12-5|TRBD1|NA
TGTGCTAGTGGTTCGGGGACAGGGCTATACGAGCAGTACTTC
CASGSGTGLYEQYF
>TRBJ2-7|TRBV6-5|TRBD2|NA
TGTGCCAGCAGTTATCGTCTAGCGGGAGGCGAGCAGTACTTC
CASSYRLAGGEQYF
>TRBJ2-1|TRBV15|NA|NA
TGTGCCACCAGCAGTGGGCAGGGGTTCTACAATGAGCAGTTCTTC
CATSSGQGFYNEQFF
>TRBJ1-5|TRBV7-2|NA|NA
TGTGCCAGCAGCTTAGACCACAGTAGCAATCAGCCCCAGCATTTT
CASSLDHSSNQPQHF
>TRBJ2-1|TRBV2|TRBD2|NA
TGTGCCACACAACCCCTAGCGGGAGGTAAGGATGAGCAGTTCTTC
CATQPLAGGKDEQFF
>TRBJ2-3|TRBV28|TRBD2|NA
TGTGCCAGCACCCTAGCGGTCCGGGGAGATACGCAGTATTTT
CASTLAVRGDTQYF
>TRBJ2-7|TRBV19|NA|NA
TGTGCCAGTAGTATAGGGAGTTCCACCTACGAGCAGTACTTC
CASSIGSSTYEQYF
>TRBJ2-7|TRBV19|TRBD2|once
TGTGCCAGTAGTATCAGTTCGTCTAGCGGCGGCTACGAGCAGTACTTC
CASSISSSSGGYEQYF
>TRBJ2-3|TRBV27|NA|NA
TGTGCCAGCAGAGCGGACCTGATAGATACGCAGTATTTT
CASRADLIDTQYF
>TRBJ2-2|TRBV7-8|NA|NA
TGTGCCACTTACGTTGGGGGCAGGGAGCGTTCCGGGGAGCTGTTTTTT
CATYVGGRERSGELFF
>TRBJ2-3|TRBV6-1|TRBD2|NA
TGTGCCAGCAGTGAAGTGCCGCCTCTAGCGGACCCCACAGATACGCAGTATTTT
CASSEVPPLADPTDTQYF
>TRBJ2-7|TRBV30|NA|NA
TGTGCCTGGGGCCAGGGATCAAGCTCCTACGAGCAGTACTTC
CAWGQGSSSYEQYF
>TRBJ2-7|TRBV28|TRBD2|NA
TGTGCCAGCAGTTTTGGGGGGGAAGAGGTCGGCGAGCAGTACTTC
CASSFGGEEVGEQYF
>TRBJ1-2|TRBV30|NA|NA
TGTGCCTGGAGTGCCCAGGGGTTTTCTGGCTACACCTTC
CAWSAQGFSGYTF
>TRBJ2-3|TRBV19|NA|NA
TGTGCCAGTAGTAATGAGGGTCCAGATACGCAGTATTTT
CASSNEGPDTQYF